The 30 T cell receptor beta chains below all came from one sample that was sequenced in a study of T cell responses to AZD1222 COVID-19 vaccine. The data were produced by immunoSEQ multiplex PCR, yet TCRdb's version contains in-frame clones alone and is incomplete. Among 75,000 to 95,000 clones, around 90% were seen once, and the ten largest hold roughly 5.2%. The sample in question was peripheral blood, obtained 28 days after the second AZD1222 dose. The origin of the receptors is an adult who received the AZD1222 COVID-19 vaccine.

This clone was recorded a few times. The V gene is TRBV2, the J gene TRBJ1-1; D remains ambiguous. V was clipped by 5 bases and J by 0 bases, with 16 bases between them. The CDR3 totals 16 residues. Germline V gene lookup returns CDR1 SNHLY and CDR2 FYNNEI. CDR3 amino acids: CASSSRLGRLNTEAFF. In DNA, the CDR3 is TGTGCCAGCAGTTCAAGATTGGGCAGGTTGAACACTGAAGCTTTCTTT.

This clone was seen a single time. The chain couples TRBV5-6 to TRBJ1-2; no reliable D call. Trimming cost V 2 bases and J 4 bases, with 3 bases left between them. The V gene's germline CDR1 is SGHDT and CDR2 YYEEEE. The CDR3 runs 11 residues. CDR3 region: CASSLTYGYTF. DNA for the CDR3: TGTGCCAGCAGCTTAACCTATGGCTACACCTTC.

CDR3 loop: CASAVASAPNEQFF. CDR3 bases: TGTGCCAGCGCGGTGGCATCCGCCCCCAATGAGCAGTTCTTC. This sequence joins TRBV6-5 and TRBJ2-1; no reliable D call. The CDR3 has 14 residues. Germline loops: CDR1 MNHEY, CDR2 SVGAGI. Trimming shortened V by 8 bases and J by 6 bases, and 17 bases separated the two germline ends.

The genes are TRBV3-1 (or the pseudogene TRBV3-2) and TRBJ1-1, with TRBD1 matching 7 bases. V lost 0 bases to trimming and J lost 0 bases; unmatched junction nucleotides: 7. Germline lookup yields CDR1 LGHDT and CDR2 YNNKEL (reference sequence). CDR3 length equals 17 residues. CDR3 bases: TGTGCCAGCAGCCAAGATGTAACAGGGGTCCTGAACACTGAAGCTTTCTTT. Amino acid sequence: CASSQDVTGVLNTEAFF.

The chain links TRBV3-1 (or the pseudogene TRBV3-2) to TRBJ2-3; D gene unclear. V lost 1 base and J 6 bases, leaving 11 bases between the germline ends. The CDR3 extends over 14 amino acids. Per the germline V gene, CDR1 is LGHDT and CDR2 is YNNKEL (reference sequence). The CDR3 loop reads CASSQVDGWDTQYF. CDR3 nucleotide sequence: TGTGCCAGCAGCCAAGTAGACGGGTGGGATACGCAGTATTTT.

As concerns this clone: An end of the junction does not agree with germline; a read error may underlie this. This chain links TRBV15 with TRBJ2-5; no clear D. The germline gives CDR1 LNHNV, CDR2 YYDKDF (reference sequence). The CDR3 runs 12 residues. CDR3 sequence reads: CATSRADVHLNF. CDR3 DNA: TGTGCCACCAGCAGAGCCGACGTCCACCTTAACTTC.

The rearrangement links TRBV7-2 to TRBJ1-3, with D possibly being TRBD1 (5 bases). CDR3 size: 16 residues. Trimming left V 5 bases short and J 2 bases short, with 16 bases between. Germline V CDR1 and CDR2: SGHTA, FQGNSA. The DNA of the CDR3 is TGTGCCAGCAGCCCTCACGGGGGAAGAGCTGGAAACACCATATATTTT. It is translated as CASSPHGGRAGNTIYF.

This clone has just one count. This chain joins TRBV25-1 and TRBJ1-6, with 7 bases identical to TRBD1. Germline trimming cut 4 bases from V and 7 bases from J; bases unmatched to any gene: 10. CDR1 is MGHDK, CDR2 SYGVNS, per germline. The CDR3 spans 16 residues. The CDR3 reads CASSATKGATNSPLHF. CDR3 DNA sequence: TGTGCCAGCAGTGCTACAAAGGGGGCCACAAATTCACCCCTCCACTTT.

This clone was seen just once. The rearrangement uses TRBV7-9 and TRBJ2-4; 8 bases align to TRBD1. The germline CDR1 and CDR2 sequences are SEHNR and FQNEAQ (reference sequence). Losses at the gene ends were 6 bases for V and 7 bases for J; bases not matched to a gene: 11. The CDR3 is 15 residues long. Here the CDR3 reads CASSSPTGTGNIQYF. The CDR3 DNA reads TGTGCCAGCAGTTCTCCTACCGGGACAGGCAACATTCAGTACTTC.

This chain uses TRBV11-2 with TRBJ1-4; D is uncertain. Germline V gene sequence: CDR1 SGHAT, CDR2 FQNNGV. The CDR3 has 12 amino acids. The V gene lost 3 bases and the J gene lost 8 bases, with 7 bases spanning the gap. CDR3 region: CASSFFNEKLFF. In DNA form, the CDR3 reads TGTGCCAGCAGCTTTTTTAACGAAAAACTGTTTTTT.

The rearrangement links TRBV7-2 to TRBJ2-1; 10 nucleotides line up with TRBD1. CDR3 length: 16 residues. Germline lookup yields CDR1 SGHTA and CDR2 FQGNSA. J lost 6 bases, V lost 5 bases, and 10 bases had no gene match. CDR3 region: CASSPRPGQGINEQFF. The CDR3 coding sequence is TGTGCCAGCAGCCCCCGACCGGGACAGGGGATCAATGAGCAGTTCTTC.

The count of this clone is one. This CDR3 reads CASSLGLGQHLYGYTF. CDR3 coding DNA: TGTGCCAGCAGCTTAGGGTTGGGACAGCACCTCTATGGCTACACCTTC. The chain combines TRBV7-9 with TRBJ1-2; 7 nucleotides agree with TRBD1. There are 16 residues in the CDR3. J gave up 4 bases and V 1 base, and 9 bases lay outside the gene matches. Germline V lookup: CDR1 SEHNR, CDR2 FQNEAQ (reference sequence).

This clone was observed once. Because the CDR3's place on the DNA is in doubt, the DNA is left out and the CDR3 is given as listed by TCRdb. The CDR3 region is CASSSSASIYEQYF. The chain combines TRBV27 with TRBJ2-7. Germline CDR1 is MNHEY and CDR2 is SMNVEV (reference sequence). From its first to its last residue, the CDR3 has 14 amino acids.

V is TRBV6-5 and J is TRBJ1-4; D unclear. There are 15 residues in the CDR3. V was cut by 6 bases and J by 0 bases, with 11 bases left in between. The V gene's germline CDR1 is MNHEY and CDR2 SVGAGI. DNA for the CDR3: TGTGCCAGCAGAAATGGACTTGCAACTAATGAAAAACTGTTTTTT. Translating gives CASRNGLATNEKLFF.

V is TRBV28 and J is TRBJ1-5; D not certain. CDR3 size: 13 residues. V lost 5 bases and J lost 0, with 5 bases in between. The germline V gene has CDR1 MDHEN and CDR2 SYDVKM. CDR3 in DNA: TGTGCCAGCAGTCCAGATAGCAATCAGCCCCAGCATTTT. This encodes CASSPDSNQPQHF.

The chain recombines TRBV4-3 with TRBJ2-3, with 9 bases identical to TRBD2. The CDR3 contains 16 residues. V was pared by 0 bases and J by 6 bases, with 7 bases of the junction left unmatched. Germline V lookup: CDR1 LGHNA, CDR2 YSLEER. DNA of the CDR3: TGCGCCAGCAGCCAAGATCTAGCGGGGCTTTCCGATACGCAGTATTTT. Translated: CASSQDLAGLSDTQYF.

CDR3 sequence reads: CASSLTRQEETQYF. The CDR3 DNA reads TGCGCCAGCAGCTTGACTCGACAGGAAGAGACCCAGTACTTC. The V and J genes are TRBV5-1 and TRBJ2-5; D may be TRBD1 (6 bases). CDR3 length equals 14 residues. The germline V gene has CDR1 SGHRS and CDR2 YFSETQ. V lost 1 base and J lost 3, with 10 bases in between. The full variable domain, with the rest looked up from reference TRBV5-1 and TRBJ2-5, is KAGVTQTPRYLIKTRGQQVTLSCSPISGHRSVSWYQQTPGQGLQFLFEYFSETQRNKGNFPGRFSGRQFSNSRSEMNVSTLELGDSALYLCASSLTRQEETQYFGPGTRLLVL.

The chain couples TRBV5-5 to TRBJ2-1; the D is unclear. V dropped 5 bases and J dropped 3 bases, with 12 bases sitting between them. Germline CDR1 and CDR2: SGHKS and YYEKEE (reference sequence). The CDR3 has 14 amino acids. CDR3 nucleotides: TGTGCCAGCAGGGGCCCCAGCTTCTACAATGAGCAGTTCTTC. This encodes CASRGPSFYNEQFF. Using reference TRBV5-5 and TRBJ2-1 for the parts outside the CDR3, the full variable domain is DAGVTQSPTHLIKTRGQQVTLRCSPISGHKSVSWYQQVLGQGPQFIFQYYEKEERGRGNFPDRFSARQFPNYSSELNVNALLLGDSALYLCASRGPSFYNEQFFGPGTRLTVL.

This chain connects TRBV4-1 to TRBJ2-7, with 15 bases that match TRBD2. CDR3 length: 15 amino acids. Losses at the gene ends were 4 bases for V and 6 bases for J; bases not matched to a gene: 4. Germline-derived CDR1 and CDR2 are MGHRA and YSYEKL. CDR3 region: CASSLGLAGGVEQYF. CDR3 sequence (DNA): TGCGCCAGCAGCCTGGGACTAGCGGGGGGTGTCGAGCAGTACTTC.

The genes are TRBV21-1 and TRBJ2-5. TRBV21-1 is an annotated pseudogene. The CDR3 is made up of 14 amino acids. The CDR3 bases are TGTGCCAGCAGCGCTCGGACGGACCAAGAGACCCAGTACTTC. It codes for CASSARTDQETQYF.

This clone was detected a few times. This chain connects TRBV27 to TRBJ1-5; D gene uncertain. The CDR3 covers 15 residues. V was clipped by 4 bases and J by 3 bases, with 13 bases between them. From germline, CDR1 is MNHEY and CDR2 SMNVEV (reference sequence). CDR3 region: CASSSGWGNNQPQHF. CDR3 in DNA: TGTGCCAGCAGTTCGGGTTGGGGAAACAATCAGCCCCAGCATTTT.

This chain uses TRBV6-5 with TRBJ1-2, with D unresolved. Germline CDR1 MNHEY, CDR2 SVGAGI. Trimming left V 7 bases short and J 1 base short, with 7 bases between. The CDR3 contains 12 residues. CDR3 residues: CASIGSNYGYTF. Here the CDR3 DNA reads TGTGCCAGCATAGGAAGTAACTATGGCTACACCTTC.

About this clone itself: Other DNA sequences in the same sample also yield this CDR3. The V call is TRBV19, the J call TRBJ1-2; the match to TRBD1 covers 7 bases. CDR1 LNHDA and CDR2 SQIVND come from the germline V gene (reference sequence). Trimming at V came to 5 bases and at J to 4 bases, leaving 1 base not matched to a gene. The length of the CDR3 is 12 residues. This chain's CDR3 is CASSPGGYGYTF. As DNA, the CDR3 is TGTGCCAGTAGTCCAGGGGGCTATGGCTACACCTTC.

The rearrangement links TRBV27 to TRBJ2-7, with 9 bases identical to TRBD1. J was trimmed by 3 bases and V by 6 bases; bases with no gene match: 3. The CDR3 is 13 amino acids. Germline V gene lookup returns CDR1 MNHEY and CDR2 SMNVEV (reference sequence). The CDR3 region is CASRGTGRYEQYF. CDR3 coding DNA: TGTGCCAGCAGGGGGACAGGGCGCTACGAGCAGTACTTC.

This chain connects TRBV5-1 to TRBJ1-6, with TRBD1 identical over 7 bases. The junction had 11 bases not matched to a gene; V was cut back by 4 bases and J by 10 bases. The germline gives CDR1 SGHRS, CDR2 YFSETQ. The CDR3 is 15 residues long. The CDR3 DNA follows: TGCGCCAGCAGCCGTGCGGGACAGTTTGAATCACCCCTCCACTTT. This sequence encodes CASSRAGQFESPLHF.

CDR3: CASSPGAVQPQHF. CDR3 DNA: TGTGCCAGCAGTCCTGGGGCAGTTCAGCCCCAGCATTTT. The gene calls are TRBV6-5 and TRBJ1-5, with a possible D match to TRBD1 (5 bases). Germline assignment: CDR1 MNHEY and CDR2 SVGAGI. This CDR3 contains 13 residues. V lost 5 bases and J lost 6, with 11 bases in between.

CDR3 sequence reads: CSASRQGTNYGYTF. In nucleotides, the CDR3 is TGCAGTGCTAGTCGACAGGGCACTAACTATGGCTACACCTTC. The chain is built from TRBV20-1 and TRBJ1-2; TRBD1 agrees at 7 bases. The germline V gene encodes CDR1 DFQATT and CDR2 SNEGSKA (reference sequence). The CDR3 consists of 14 residues. V lost 3 bases, J lost 0 bases, and 4 bases stayed unmatched.

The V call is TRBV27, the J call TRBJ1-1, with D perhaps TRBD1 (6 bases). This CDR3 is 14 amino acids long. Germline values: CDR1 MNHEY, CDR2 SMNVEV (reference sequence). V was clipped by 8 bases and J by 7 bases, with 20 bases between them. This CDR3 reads CASGLQGSGIEAFF. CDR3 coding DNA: TGTGCCAGCGGATTACAGGGTTCAGGCATTGAAGCTTTCTTT.

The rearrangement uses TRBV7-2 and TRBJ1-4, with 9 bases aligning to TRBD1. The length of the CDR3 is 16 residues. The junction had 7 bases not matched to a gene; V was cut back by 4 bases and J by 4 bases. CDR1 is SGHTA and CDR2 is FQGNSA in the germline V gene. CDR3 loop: CASSSKDRGNNEKLFF. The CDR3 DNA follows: TGTGCCAGCAGCTCAAAGGACAGGGGTAATAATGAAAAACTGTTTTTT.

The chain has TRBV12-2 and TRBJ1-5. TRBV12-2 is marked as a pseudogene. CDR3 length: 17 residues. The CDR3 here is CASRLVRHQGGNQPQHF. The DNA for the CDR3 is TGTGCAAGTCGCTTAGTGCGTCACCAAGGGGGGAATCAGCCCCAGCATTTT.